This is a list of T cell receptor beta chains from one sample in a study of molecular identifiers for immune sequencing clone quantification. Using its own MiXCR run on the PCR reads, TCRdb lists one record per CDR3 protein. Of 97,000 or so distinct CDR3 sequences listed, 20% to 25% are singletons. Sequencing input: naive CD8+ T cells from blood, with Jurkat cell RNA spiked in. All receptors come from a human donor in good health. Some libraries in this study had Jurkat cell RNA spiked in. The CDR3 runs from the conserved cysteine through the conserved F or W. Some rows have no size entry. The others give once, few or many, or a class for an expanded clone.

clone size	V gene	J gene	CDR3 protein
many	TRBV11-2	TRBJ1-4	CASSSPLGTANEKLFF
many	TRBV7-9	TRBJ2-7	CASSKPPGEQYF
few	TRBV6-6	TRBJ1-1	CASTRTGFEAFF
many	TRBV2	TRBJ2-7	CASLGQSTKEQYF
NA	TRBV28	TRBJ2-2	CASSFIPGGTGELFF
many	TRBV6-2/TRBV6-3	TRBJ2-7	CAARQSALIFF
many	TRBV29-1	TRBJ1-3	CSVVGQGGNTIYF
NA	TRBV4-3	TRBJ2-7	CASSQDRQGGYEQYF
NA	TRBV7-9	TRBJ2-2	CASSLVRGIVGELFF
few	TRBV7-9	TRBJ2-1	CASSLVINEQFF
few	TRBV6-2/TRBV6-3	TRBJ2-7	CASSYRTGGLYEQYF
many	TRBV12-3/TRBV12-4	TRBJ2-2	CASSFIFPAQGTGELFF
few	TRBV3-1	TRBJ2-1	CASSQPYNEQFF
many	TRBV7-9	TRBJ2-5	CASSLLSVGETQYF
many	TRBV13	TRBJ2-7	CASSLAGHEQYF
NA	TRBV6-2/TRBV6-3	TRBJ2-2	CAISYSRGTNTGELFF
many	TRBV6-5	TRBJ2-7	CASRRTIDEQYF
many	TRBV29-1	TRBJ2-2	CSVSGTGDTGELFF
NA	TRBV29-1	TRBJ2-2	CSAESTGGGELFF
NA	TRBV12-5	TRBJ2-2	CASGLDETGRGTGELFF
NA	TRBV6-6	TRBJ2-1	CASSQLAGAYDEQFF
many	TRBV20-1	TRBJ2-7	CSATPWREGLYEQYF
many	TRBV20-1	TRBJ2-7	CSARPPPSGRLGEQYF
many	TRBV27	TRBJ2-1	CASSLLGSSYNEQFF
many	TRBV3-1	TRBJ2-7	CASSQGSYEQYF
few	TRBV9	TRBJ2-2	CASSVDQVNTGELFF
NA	TRBV27	TRBJ2-2	CASSLGLAGARGELFF
few	TRBV7-9	TRBJ2-1	CASSYTLAGVTYNEQFF
NA	TRBV10-3	TRBJ2-7	CAISQDRRVSYEQYF
many	TRBV7-9	TRBJ1-1	CASSLVGGAGEAFF
many	TRBV27	TRBJ1-5	CASSPQTGFQPQHF
few	TRBV7-9	TRBJ2-5	CASSSKIGPQETQYF
many	TRBV20-1	TRBJ2-5	CSASIAGLAGAGWETQYF
NA	TRBV5-3	TRBJ1-2	CASSLTSSGQVDGYTF
NA	TRBV10-3	TRBJ2-3	CAIRNFQRGGDTQYF
NA	TRBV12-3/TRBV12-4	TRBJ1-1	CASSLRGRTEAFF
NA	TRBV5-5	TRBJ2-7	CASSWTSYEQYF
many	TRBV4-1	TRBJ2-5	CASSPYRNQETQYF
many	TRBV13	TRBJ2-5	CASSFNTGFGETQYF
few	TRBV4-1	TRBJ1-3	CASSTTRSGNTIYF
NA	TRBV2	TRBJ2-7	CASSVTSSSYEQYF
many	TRBV6-2/TRBV6-3	TRBJ1-5	CASILWEYSNQPQHF
many	TRBV7-9	TRBJ2-1	CASSFGAGGLEQFF
few	TRBV19	TRBJ1-2	CASKGDRGYGYTF